The subject of this entry is one TCR beta chain. These data come from a study of shared clonotypes between healthy human individuals. The assay was immunoSEQ multiplex PCR, and TCRdb's table has in-frame clones only and misses some. There are approximately 1.5 million clones in the sample; 98% to 99% occur only once, and about 0.35% lies in the top ten. The TCR was taken from a man aged 25-40 years in good health. The material sequenced was naive CD4+ T cells sorted from blood. Subset: CD45RA+ positively selected.

CDR3 amino acids: CASSRQGGFGGYTF. The CDR3 DNA reads TGTGCCAGCAGCCGACAGGGGGGCTTCGGGGGCTACACCTTC. The chain employs TRBV28 and TRBJ1-2; 9 nucleotides align to TRBD1. Trimming cost V 6 bases and J 8 bases; bases outside gene matches: 10. The germline CDR1 and CDR2 sequences are MDHEN and SYDVKM. The CDR3 spans 14 residues.